This T cell receptor (beta chain) was captured in a study of shared clonotypes between healthy human individuals. It was CD45RO-negative cells, positively selected for CCR7, that made up naive CD8 cells, with terminally differentiated effector memory CD45RA+ cells excluded. V was clipped by 0 bases and J by 4 bases, with 9 bases between them. The CDR3 extends over 14 amino acids. Germline CDR1 MNHEY, CDR2 SVGAGI. As processed by the authors: ImmunoSEQ gave junction-only sequences without quality scores, so filtering differed. Sequencing used immunoSEQ multiplex PCR; TCRdb keeps in-frame clones, though not all of them. The V and J calls and clone size were taken over from that table, and D and trimming were inferred from the DNA. The data hold approximately 720,000 clones, with around 92% observed a single time.

This TCR was recovered from a man aged 25-45 years in good health. The V gene is TRBV6-5, the J gene TRBJ1-1; D is undetermined. Sequencing was performed on naive CD8+ T cells sorted from blood. The DNA of the CDR3 is TGTGCCAGCAGTTACTCACGGGTTGGCACTGAAGCTTTCTTT. Translated, it gives CASSYSRVGTEAFF.